Listed here are 25 T cell receptor beta chains from one sample, sequenced in a study of prognosis after radiotherapy for stage I lung cancer. From genomic DNA, TCR beta CDR3 was amplified by two-round multiplex PCR. Gene-specific primers for each TRBV and TRBJ gene drove first-round PCR. TCRdb reprocessed the multiplex PCR reads via MiXCR and lists one record per CDR3 protein. The data contain 25,000 to 30,000 distinct CDR3 sequences, about 41% of them seen just once; the ten biggest clones take up under 35%. This material consisted of PBMCs, taken before or after stereotactic body radiation therapy (not recorded which). Receptor source: a donor over 45 with non-small cell lung cancer.

In its sample, this clonotype was seen many times. The CDR3 spells CASSLETSGVYEQYF. The DNA of the CDR3 is TGCGCCAGCAGCTTAGAAACTAGCGGGGTTTACGAGCAGTACTTC. The V gene is TRBV5-1, the J gene TRBJ2-7; 10 bases line up with TRBD2. This CDR3 region has 15 residues. The V gene end was trimmed by 2 bases and the J gene end by 4 bases; junction bases not matched to a gene: 6. CDR1 is SGHRS and CDR2 is YFSETQ in the germline V gene.

The V gene is TRBV20-1, the J gene TRBJ2-7; maybe TRBD1 (5 bases). Germline lookup yields CDR1 DFQATT and CDR2 SNEGSKA (reference sequence). The CDR3 consists of 12 residues. Trimming left V 2 bases short and J 5 bases short, with 10 bases between. The CDR3 bases are TGCAGTGCTAGATTCAGGGTTAACGAGCAGTACTTC. This codes for CSARFRVNEQYF.

This clonotype was detected only a few times. The chain combines TRBV7-3 with TRBJ2-4; tentative D call: TRBD1 (6 bases). Germline CDR1 reads SGHTA; CDR2 reads FQGTGA. The length of the CDR3 is 16 residues. V shed 5 bases and J shed 0 bases, with 14 bases lying between them. This CDR3 reads CASSHEQGVAKNIQYF. In DNA form, the CDR3 reads TGTGCCAGCAGCCACGAACAGGGTGTAGCCAAAAACATTCAGTACTTC.

The J gene is TRBJ2-7, the V gene TRBV20-1, with 7 nucleotides matching TRBD1. With V trimmed by 4 bases and J by 3 bases, 30 bases remained unmatched. The CDR3 has 21 amino acids. Germline CDR1 reads DFQATT; CDR2 reads SNEGSKA (reference sequence). The CDR3 here is CSAIVPVTHTGAAPGNYEQYF. The CDR3, as DNA: TGCAGTGCTATAGTCCCCGTAACCCATACAGGGGCCGCCCCGGGGAACTACGAGCAGTACTTC.

With regard to this clonotype: Germline is not matched at one junction end, which may reflect a read error. The V and J genes are TRBV7-9 and TRBJ1-1; no firm D call. The germline CDR1 and CDR2 sequences are SEHNR and FQNEAQ (reference sequence). The CDR3 covers 16 residues. The CDR3 DNA sequence: TGTGCCAGCATCTTATCGTTCGGCGTGGGGAAAAATGAAGCTTTCTTT. It translates to CASILSFGVGKNEAFF.

Turning to this clonotype: With a far larger clone one base away, a read error is the likely cause. The chain uses TRBV6-9 and TRBJ2-7; the D is unclear. The V and J ends lost 4 bases and 7 bases respectively, with 20 bases between them. The V gene's germline CDR1 is MNHGY and CDR2 SVAAGI. The CDR3 extends over 15 amino acids. DNA for the CDR3: TGTGCCAGCAGTTTGCTAGGGCCAACGATTGGGGAGCAGTACTTC. This codes for CASSLLGPTIGEQYF.

This clonotype was seen many times. The rearrangement links TRBV5-1 to TRBJ1-1; TRBD1 agrees at 9 bases. V dropped 4 bases and J dropped 0; count of bases not matched to a gene: 7. The CDR3 contains 16 residues. Per the germline V gene, CDR1 is SGHRS and CDR2 is YFSETQ. DNA for the CDR3: TGCGCCAGCAGCATACAGGGGGCGCGGATGAACACTGAAGCTTTCTTT. Its translation: CASSIQGARMNTEAFF.

For this clonotype: The junction shows a germline mismatch at one end, possibly a read error. The rearrangement joins TRBV6-1 to TRBJ2-2; the match to TRBD2 covers 8 bases. The CDR3 extends over 15 amino acids. The V gene's germline CDR1 is MNHNS and CDR2 SASEGT. The CDR3 loop reads CASIPSGGDTGELFF. The CDR3 DNA follows: TGTGCCAGCATTCCTTCGGGGGGGGACACCGGCGAGCTGTTTTTT.

This clonotype has ten or more counts. This rearrangement joins TRBV19 to TRBJ1-1; D not certain. Germline loops: CDR1 LNHDA, CDR2 SQIVND (reference sequence). The germline V and J ends were trimmed by 5 bases and 3 bases, with 13 bases remaining between them. The CDR3 has 14 residues. CDR3: CASSPRPDYTEAFF. The CDR3 DNA follows: TGTGCCAGTAGTCCCAGGCCAGACTACACTGAAGCTTTCTTT.

On this clonotype: This likely reflects a read error, since a far larger clone is one base away. This sequence joins TRBV6-2 or TRBV6-3 and TRBJ1-4, with TRBD1 matching over 9 bases. In germline, CDR1 is MNHEY, CDR2 SVGEGT. The length of the CDR3 is 13 residues. Here the CDR3 DNA reads TGTGCCAGCAGTACAGGGGGCTGGGAAAAAATGTTTTTT. Encoded protein: CASSTGGWEKMFF.

This clonotype was detected many times. This rearrangement joins TRBV30 to TRBJ2-5; 7 nucleotides match TRBD1. Germline values: CDR1 GTSNPN, CDR2 SVGIG (reference sequence). CDR3 length: 14 amino acids. CDR3 region: CAQTKRDSQETQYF. DNA for the CDR3: TGTGCTCAAACCAAAAGGGACAGCCAAGAGACCCAGTACTTC.

About this clonotype itself: Given a much more abundant clone one base away, this may be a read error. The V and J genes are TRBV6-2 or TRBV6-3 and TRBJ2-3; D remains unclear. From germline, CDR1 is MNHEY and CDR2 SVGEGT. This CDR3 is built from 18 residues. The DNA for the CDR3 is TGTGCCAGCAGTGAAAGGGTCAGCGACCTTGCAAGCACAGATAAGCAGTATTTT. It yields the protein CASSERVSDLASTDKQYF.

With respect to this clonotype: With a much larger clone just one base away, this may be a read error. V is TRBV20-1 and J is TRBJ2-5, with 12 nucleotides matching TRBD2. Germline V gives CDR1 DFQATT, CDR2 SNEGSKA (reference sequence). Trimming removed 7 bases from V and 5 bases from J; junction bases left unmatched: 11. The CDR3 extends over 15 amino acids. DNA of the CDR3: TGCAGTGGGGACCTGACTAGCGGGAGTCCGGAGACCCAGTACTTC. This gives the protein CSGDLTSGSPETQYF.

The rearrangement uses TRBV30 and TRBJ2-6; TRBD1 might be the D (5 bases). The CDR3 spans 16 residues. Germline V gene data show CDR1 as GTSNPN and CDR2 as SVGIG (reference sequence). The V end was cut by 0 bases, the J end by 0 bases, with 9 bases between. DNA for the CDR3: TGTGCCTGGAGTGTGGGGCAGACCTCTGGGGCCAACGTCCTGACTTTC. It encodes CAWSVGQTSGANVLTF. The variable domain in full, completed from reference TRBV30 and TRBJ2-6, reads SQTIHQWPATLVQPVGSPLSLECTVEGTSNPNLYWYRQAAGRGLQLLFYSVGIGQISSEVPQNLSASRPQDRQFILSSKKLLLSDSGFYLCAWSVGQTSGANVLTFGAGSRLTVL.

The chain has TRBV11-2 and TRBJ2-3; TRBD2 aligns across 12 bases. CDR1 and CDR2 (germline): SGHAT, FQNNGV. The CDR3 has 15 residues. V lost 5 bases to trimming and J lost 6 bases; unmatched junction nucleotides: 6. The CDR3 sequence is CASSRPTSGSDTQYF. DNA of the CDR3: TGTGCCAGCAGCCGCCCGACTAGCGGGAGCGATACGCAGTATTTT.

This clonotype was counted only a few times. The CDR3 sequence: CASSLVQGSNTQYF. The DNA for the CDR3 is TGTGCCAGCAGCTTAGTACAGGGTTCGAATACGCAGTATTTT. This chain links TRBV11-3 with TRBJ2-3, with a tentative D call TRBD1 (6 bases). The CDR3 loop spans 14 amino acids. Germline V CDR1 and CDR2: SGHNT, YENEEA. V lost 1 base to trimming and J lost 7 bases, with 12 bases between them. Variable domain in full (rest from reference TRBV11-3 and TRBJ2-3): EAGVVQSPRYKIIEKKQPVAFWCNPISGHNTLYWYLQNLGQGPELLIRYENEEAVDDSQLPKDRFSAERLKGVDSTLKIQPAELGDSAVYLCASSLVQGSNTQYFGPGTRLTVL.

This clonotype was recorded many times. V gene TRBV7-3 combines with J gene TRBJ2-5; possible D gene TRBD1, 6 bases. CDR3 length: 13 amino acids. The germline V and J ends were trimmed by 5 bases and 3 bases, with 10 bases remaining between them. The germline V gene encodes CDR1 SGHTA and CDR2 FQGTGA. The CDR3 reads CASSPPGEETQYF. The CDR3, as DNA: TGTGCCAGCAGCCCCCCAGGGGAAGAGACCCAGTACTTC.

This clonotype appeared many times. The chain is built from TRBV6-1 and TRBJ1-1, with 7 bases matching TRBD1. This CDR3 has 14 amino acids. Germline CDR1 and CDR2: MNHNS and SASEGT. The V gene end was trimmed by 8 bases and the J gene end by 4 bases; junction bases not matched to a gene: 10. The CDR3 sequence is CASSTQGVGTEAFF. The CDR3 DNA reads TGTGCCAGCTCAACCCAGGGGGTCGGCACTGAAGCTTTCTTT.

V gene TRBV5-1 combines with J gene TRBJ2-1; 15 bases agree with TRBD2. The germline V gene encodes CDR1 SGHRS and CDR2 YFSETQ. The V segment lost 3 bases and the J segment 9 bases; nucleotides outside the gene matches: 4. CDR3 length: 15 residues. The CDR3 loop is CASSSGTSGRIEQFF. CDR3 sequence (DNA): TGCGCCAGCAGCTCGGGGACTAGCGGGAGGATTGAGCAGTTCTTC. The variable domain in full, completed from reference TRBV5-1 and TRBJ2-1, reads KAGVTQTPRYLIKTRGQQVTLSCSPISGHRSVSWYQQTPGQGLQFLFEYFSETQRNKGNFPGRFSGRQFSNSRSEMNVSTLELGDSALYLCASSSGTSGRIEQFFGPGTRLTVL.

This clonotype was recorded at least ten times. The chain couples TRBV6-2 or TRBV6-3 to TRBJ1-5; D is ambiguous. CDR3 size: 14 residues. Germline values: CDR1 MNHEY, CDR2 SVGEGT. V was cut by 0 bases and J by 7 bases, with 10 bases left in between. The CDR3: CASSYSGSEQPQHF. The CDR3 DNA sequence: TGTGCCAGCAGTTACTCAGGGTCCGAACAGCCCCAGCATTTT.

The sample holds many counts of this clonotype. The chain recombines TRBV2 with TRBJ2-3; possibly TRBD2 for D (5 bases). Germline-derived CDR1 and CDR2 are SNHLY and FYNNEI. The CDR3 has 14 amino acids. Trimming stripped 4 bases from V and 2 bases from J, with 10 bases between. The CDR3, as DNA: TGTGCCAGCAGTGGAACGGGGTTCACAGATACGCAGTATTTT. Protein: CASSGTGFTDTQYF.

This clonotype occurred many times. The V call is TRBV11-1, the J call TRBJ2-1, with D perhaps TRBD2 (5 bases). The CDR3 runs to 13 residues. From germline, CDR1 is SGHAT and CDR2 FQDESV (reference sequence). Trimming removed 5 bases from V and 9 bases from J, with 14 bases in between. CDR3 sequence reads: CASSQSLESEQFF. CDR3 bases: TGTGCCAGCAGCCAATCACTAGAGAGTGAGCAGTTCTTC. The full variable domain, with the rest looked up from reference TRBV11-1 and TRBJ2-1, is EAEVAQSPRYKITEKSQAVAFWCDPISGHATLYWYRQILGQGPELLVQFQDESVVDDSQLPKDRFSAERLKGVDSTLKIQPAELGDSAMYLCASSQSLESEQFFGPGTRLTVL.

This clonotype was seen ten or more times. The chain links TRBV7-8 to TRBJ1-2, with D unresolved. The germline CDR1 and CDR2 sequences are SGHVS and FQNEAQ. V lost 2 bases and J lost 2, with 3 bases in between. The CDR3 loop spans 12 amino acids. This CDR3 is CASSLLNYGYTF. The CDR3 DNA follows: TGTGCCAGCAGCTTATTAAACTATGGCTACACCTTC. The full variable domain, rest sourced from reference TRBV7-8 and TRBJ1-2, is GAGVSQSPRYKVAKRGQDVALRCDPISGHVSLFWYQQALGQGPEFLTYFQNEAQLDKSGLPSDRFFAERPEGSVSTLKIQRTQQEDSAVYLCASSLLNYGYTFGSGTRLTVV.

The gene calls are TRBV6-5 and TRBJ1-5, with a tentative D call TRBD1 (6 bases). This CDR3 contains 14 residues. Per germline, CDR1 MNHEY and CDR2 SVGAGI. Trimming left V 2 bases short and J 6 bases short, with 11 bases between. The CDR3 DNA is TGTGCCAGCAGTTACGGGGGCGCGGGTCAGCCCCAGCATTTT. Amino acid sequence: CASSYGGAGQPQHF.

In this sample, this clonotype turned up many times. This could be a read error, since a much larger clone is one nucleotide away. The chain carries TRBV6-2 or TRBV6-3 and TRBJ1-6; D is unresolved. Trimming removed 5 bases at V and 9 bases at J, with 17 bases between. Germline V gives CDR1 MNHEY, CDR2 SVGEGT. This CDR3 is 15 amino acids long. The DNA for the CDR3 is TGTGCCAGCAGTGGAACTAAGGGTCTGGGTTCACCCCTCCACTTT. Amino acid sequence: CASSGTKGLGSPLHF.